These 27 T cell receptor beta chains were sequenced from one sample in a study of blood T cell repertoires in COVID-19. Assay used: immunoSEQ multiplex PCR; TCRdb lists only in-frame clones, some missing. In the table there are more than 400,000 clones, 90% of which are singletons. The specimen was PBMCs or T cells enriched from blood (not recorded which). The origin of the receptors is a man between 18 and 35 years old who had recovered from COVID-19.

The chain employs TRBV11-1 and TRBJ2-7; no definite D call. The germline V gene has CDR1 SGHAT and CDR2 FQDESV (reference sequence). Deletions cut 5 bases from V and 3 bases from J, with 11 bases between. This CDR3 is built from 13 residues. CDR3 sequence: CASSPHLLYEQYF. For the CDR3, the DNA is TGTGCCAGCAGCCCTCACCTACTCTACGAGCAGTACTTC.

The chain combines TRBV9 with TRBJ1-1, with D perhaps TRBD1 (6 bases). The V gene lost 0 bases and the J gene lost 7 bases, with 10 bases spanning the gap. This CDR3 is built from 13 residues. Germline assignment: CDR1 SGDLS and CDR2 YYNGEE. Here the CDR3 reads CASSVEPGVEAFF. CDR3 DNA: TGTGCCAGCAGCGTAGAGCCAGGGGTTGAAGCTTTCTTT.

The chain has TRBV27 and TRBJ1-5, with a possible D match to TRBD1 (6 bases). Germline V gene data show CDR1 as MNHEY and CDR2 as SMNVEV (reference sequence). Trimming cost V 5 bases and J 1 base, with 9 bases left between them. This CDR3 comprises 14 residues. CDR3 sequence (DNA): TGTGCCAGCAGTACGCAGGGGAGCAATCAGCCCCAGCATTTT. Translation gives CASSTQGSNQPQHF.

This sequence joins TRBV18 and TRBJ1-1, with D unresolved. Trimming cost V 4 bases and J 0 bases, with 12 bases left between them. Germline V gene lookup returns CDR1 KGHSH and CDR2 LQKENI. This CDR3 region has 15 residues. CDR3: CASSQTSELNTEAFF. Here the CDR3 DNA reads TGTGCCAGCTCACAAACCAGCGAACTGAACACTGAAGCTTTCTTT.

This clone was found once. The chain couples TRBV7-3 to TRBJ2-3; D unclear. The germline V gene encodes CDR1 SGHTA and CDR2 FQGTGA. The CDR3 length is 13 residues. Trimming left V 5 bases short and J 1 base short, with 7 bases between. The chain's CDR3 is CASSLFGTDTQYF. The CDR3 DNA is TGTGCCAGCAGCCTCTTCGGCACAGATACGCAGTATTTT.

The chain couples TRBV12-3 or TRBV12-4 to TRBJ1-2; D is perhaps TRBD1 (5 bases). The V gene lost 3 bases and the J gene lost 7 bases, with 12 bases spanning the gap. This CDR3 is 13 amino acids long. CDR3 region: CASSLGGTAGYTF. The CDR3 nucleotides read TGTGCCAGCAGTTTGGGGGGTACGGCTGGCTACACCTTC.

This chain links TRBV6-2 or TRBV6-3 with TRBJ2-1, with 11 bases lining up with TRBD2. The V and J ends lost 0 bases and 5 bases, in that order; junction bases with no gene match: 6. Germline CDR1 MNHEY, CDR2 SVGEGT. CDR3 length: 17 amino acids. The CDR3 DNA reads as TGTGCCAGCAGTTACTCCGGTCTAGCGGGAGGTAACAATGAGCAGTTCTTC. Protein: CASSYSGLAGGNNEQFF.

There are a few counts of this clone. This chain connects TRBV28 to TRBJ1-5; 10 bases agree with TRBD1. Germline values: CDR1 MDHEN, CDR2 SYDVKM. The V and J ends lost 4 bases and 7 bases, in that order; junction bases with no gene match: 13. This CDR3 comprises 17 residues. CDR3 amino acids: CASSSELGDRGGQPQHF. DNA for the CDR3: TGTGCCAGCAGTTCAGAGTTGGGGGACAGGGGAGGCCAGCCCCAGCATTTT.

The gene calls are TRBV12-3 or TRBV12-4 and TRBJ1-1; TRBD1 agrees at 11 bases. J was trimmed by 10 bases and V by 6 bases; bases with no gene match: 7. The CDR3 contains 13 residues. The CDR3 DNA is TGTGCCAGCAGCCTCCCGGGACAGGGGGTAGCTTTCTTT. Its translation: CASSLPGQGVAFF.

The chain recombines TRBV10-3 with TRBJ1-1; D is possibly TRBD1 (5 bases). Germline V gene lookup returns CDR1 ENHRY and CDR2 SYGVKD. Trimming left V 4 bases short and J 0 bases short, with 9 bases between. There are 14 residues in the CDR3. CDR3 in amino acids: CAISAQGLNTEAFF. For the CDR3, the DNA is TGTGCCATCAGTGCCCAGGGATTGAACACTGAAGCTTTCTTT.

The chain recombines TRBV6-5 with TRBJ1-1, with D possibly TRBD1 on 5 matching bases. Trimming cost V 4 bases and J 2 bases, with 14 bases left between them. The CDR3 sequence is 15 residues long. CDR1 MNHEY and CDR2 SVGAGI come from the germline V gene. The CDR3 region is CASSLLGGSNTEAFF. CDR3 sequence (DNA): TGTGCCAGCAGTTTACTCGGGGGGAGTAACACTGAAGCTTTCTTT.

This chain joins TRBV6-1 and TRBJ1-4; tentative D call: TRBD1 (5 bases). CDR3 length: 16 amino acids. The germline gives CDR1 MNHNS, CDR2 SASEGT. The ends were cut back, 2 bases at V and 8 bases at J, with 18 bases in the middle. This CDR3 is CASSERRGKVYEKLFF. The CDR3 DNA is TGTGCCAGCAGTGAACGGCGGGGGAAAGTTTACGAAAAACTGTTTTTT.

The chain couples TRBV30 to TRBJ2-7, with 12 positions matching TRBD1. CDR3 size: 13 residues. Germline loops: CDR1 GTSNPN, CDR2 SVGIG (reference sequence). With V trimmed by 3 bases and J by 5 bases, 2 bases remained unmatched. The chain's CDR3 is CAWSGTGGDEQYF. The CDR3 coding sequence is TGTGCCTGGAGCGGGACAGGGGGCGACGAGCAGTACTTC.

The chain combines TRBV28 with TRBJ2-7, with 8 nucleotides matching TRBD1. The CDR3 has 13 amino acids. Trimming removed 2 bases from V and 7 bases from J; junction bases left unmatched: 4. CDR1 is MDHEN and CDR2 is SYDVKM in the germline V gene. DNA of the CDR3: TGTGCCAGCAGTTTAGTACAGGGGGAAGAGCAGTACTTC. This sequence encodes CASSLVQGEEQYF.

This sequence joins TRBV4-2 and TRBJ2-7, with D perhaps matching TRBD2 (6 bases). CDR3 length equals 15 residues. Germline CDR1 and CDR2: LGHNA and YNFKEQ. V was shortened by 0 bases and J by 3 bases, with 12 bases between the two germline ends. The CDR3 loop is CASSQEASAIYEQYF. The CDR3 coding sequence is TGTGCCAGCAGCCAAGAAGCTAGCGCGATCTACGAGCAGTACTTC.

This sequence joins TRBV19 and TRBJ1-5, with D possibly TRBD1 on 6 matching bases. This CDR3 contains 16 residues. Trimming took off 6 bases at V and 1 base at J, with 16 bases between the two ends. CDR1 LNHDA and CDR2 SQIVND come from the germline V gene (reference sequence). In DNA form, the CDR3 reads TGTGCCAGTAGATTCCGGGGGGCGCAGAGCAATCAGCCCCAGCATTTT. As protein: CASRFRGAQSNQPQHF.

This sequence joins TRBV28 and TRBJ1-1, with 12 bases lining up with TRBD1. The V and J ends lost 6 bases and 1 base, in that order; junction bases with no gene match: 6. The CDR3 runs 16 residues. CDR1 and CDR2 (germline): MDHEN, SYDVKM. CDR3 in amino acids: CASSPGTGGANTEAFF. In DNA, the CDR3 is TGTGCCAGCAGCCCCGGGACAGGGGGCGCGAACACTGAAGCTTTCTTT.

The CDR3 DNA is TGTGCCATACTAGCTCAAGAGACCCAGTACTTC. Its translation: CAILAQETQYF. The J gene is TRBJ2-5, the V gene TRBV2, with D perhaps matching TRBD2 (6 bases). V was cut by 10 bases and J by 2 bases, with 8 bases left in between. This CDR3 comprises 11 residues. Germline values: CDR1 SNHLY, CDR2 FYNNEI.

This chain joins TRBV3-1 (or the pseudogene TRBV3-2) and TRBJ1-2, with 9 bases identical to TRBD1. CDR3 length equals 15 residues. The V gene's germline CDR1 is LGHDT and CDR2 YNNKEL (reference sequence). V shed 5 bases, J shed 3 bases, and the junction held 7 bases outside the gene matches. The CDR3 DNA follows: TGTGCCAGCAGCAGGCGGGACAGGGCGGACTATGGCTACACCTTC. Residues: CASSRRDRADYGYTF.

This chain's CDR3 is CASISKGSYGYTF. The DNA of the CDR3 is TGTGCCAGTATCTCTAAGGGGTCTTATGGCTACACCTTC. The chain recombines TRBV21-1 with TRBJ1-2; TRBD1 reflects the table's D call only, with no check against the DNA. TRBV21-1 is a documented pseudogene. The CDR3 is made up of 13 amino acids.

The rearrangement joins TRBV18 to TRBJ1-4; possible D gene TRBD1, 5 bases. The germline CDR1 and CDR2 sequences are KGHSH and LQKENI. The CDR3 is made up of 15 amino acids. Trimming removed 1 base from V and 6 bases from J, with 12 bases in between. The CDR3: CASSPQQETDEKLFF. CDR3 bases: TGTGCCAGCTCACCACAACAGGAGACCGATGAAAAACTGTTTTTT.

The V gene is TRBV28, the J gene TRBJ1-2; 7 nucleotides match TRBD1. The V gene end was trimmed by 6 bases and the J gene end by 2 bases; junction bases not matched to a gene: 6. CDR1 and CDR2 from the germline V gene are MDHEN and SYDVKM. The CDR3 covers 14 residues. CDR3 sequence (DNA): TGTGCCAGCAGACCGGGACAGAGAAACTATGGCTACACCTTC. As protein: CASRPGQRNYGYTF.

The CDR3 loop is CASSLSGFFGEQYF. The CDR3 region has the DNA TGTGCCAGCTCCCTAAGCGGGTTTTTTGGGGAGCAGTACTTC. The V gene is TRBV18, the J gene TRBJ2-7, with D possibly being TRBD2 (6 bases). This CDR3 region has 14 residues. Trimming took 6 bases from V and 7 from J, leaving 19 bases between them. CDR1 KGHSH and CDR2 LQKENI come from the germline V gene.

The V call is TRBV5-4, the J call TRBJ1-1; 11 bases fit TRBD1. With 4 bases clipped from V and 1 base from J, the junction kept 6 bases outside the gene matches. The CDR3 extends over 16 amino acids. CDR1 SGHNT and CDR2 YYREEE come from the germline V gene (reference sequence). The CDR3 nucleotides are TGTGCCAGCAGCACCGGGACAGGGGGAGAGAACACTGAAGCTTTCTTT. It specifies CASSTGTGGENTEAFF.

This chain joins TRBV19 and TRBJ1-2; D is perhaps TRBD1 (5 bases). Germline CDR1 LNHDA, CDR2 SQIVND (reference sequence). The CDR3 totals 14 residues. The germline V and J ends were trimmed by 6 bases and 3 bases, with 14 bases remaining between them. The CDR3 nucleotides read TGTGCCAGTAGCCTGACAGCACCTTACTATGGCTACACCTTC. Translated: CASSLTAPYYGYTF. Supplemented by reference TRBV19 and TRBJ1-2, the full variable domain reads DGGITQSPKYLFRKEGQNVTLSCEQNLNHDAMYWYRQDPGQGLRLIYYSQIVNDFQKGDIAEGYSVSREKKESFPLTVTSAQKNPTAFYLCASSLTAPYYGYTFGSGTRLTVV.

This sequence joins TRBV7-2 and TRBJ1-2; perhaps TRBD1 as D (6 bases). Germline lookup yields CDR1 SGHTA and CDR2 FQGNSA. There are 15 residues in the CDR3. V lost 3 bases and J 2 bases, leaving 13 bases between the germline ends. CDR3 DNA sequence: TGTGCCAGCAGCTTGGGGGGGGCCCAGAACTATGGCTACACCTTC. It codes for CASSLGGAQNYGYTF.

The chain joins TRBV23-1 to TRBJ1-1; perhaps TRBD1 as D (6 bases). TRBV23-1 is filed as an ORF, its function uncertain. Trimming shortened V by 3 bases and J by 1 base, and 15 bases separated the two germline ends. This CDR3 comprises 16 residues. DNA for the CDR3: TGCGCCAGCAGTCACCCCGAACAGGGATCGAACACTGAAGCTTTCTTT. Encoded protein: CASSHPEQGSNTEAFF.